What follows are 7 T cell receptor beta chains derived from one specimen sequenced in a study of T cells in placental villitis. TCR-beta CDR3 regions were amplified from genomic DNA with the immunoSEQ v4 bias-controlled multiplex PCR assay, run blinded to group allocation. TCRdb limited this immuneACCESS table to in-frame rearrangements with V and J called. A share of clones is missing; checked studies link under half to unresolved V genes, and the rest is unexplained. The sample records several hundred clones, about 83% of which are singletons. Approximately 7% of the sample is in the top ten clones. Overall results and qualifications from the work: Clonality was higher in villitis of unknown etiology placentae than in controls (median approximately 0.05 versus 0.006, p=0.0025), a result indicating clonal expansion.

No cognate antigen is known for these TCRs. The source material was placental tissue containing maternal and fetal cells. Receptors originate from a human patient with villitis of unknown etiology; the placental T cells may come from both mother and fetus.

The V gene is TRBV2, the J gene TRBJ2-1; TRBD2 matches at 9 bases. The CDR3 has 14 residues. The junction had 4 bases not matched to a gene; V was cut back by 9 bases and J by 1 base. Germline V CDR1 and CDR2: SNHLY, FYNNEI. The CDR3 is CARQREESYNEQFF. The CDR3, as DNA: TGTGCCAGGCAGCGGGAGGAATCCTACAATGAGCAGTTCTTC.

This clone occurred a few times. The J gene is TRBJ2-7, the V gene TRBV7-9; D is ambiguous. The CDR3 has 12 residues. CDR1 and CDR2 (germline): SEHNR, FQNEAQ (reference sequence). Trimming removed 5 bases from V and 3 bases from J, with 8 bases in between. This chain's CDR3 is CASSVTVYEQYF. In DNA form, the CDR3 reads TGTGCCAGCAGCGTGACGGTCTACGAGCAGTACTTC.

As concerns this clone: The junction and the germline gene differ at one end; a read error may be behind it. The chain carries TRBV25-1 and TRBJ2-7, with a possible D match to TRBD1 (6 bases). The CDR3 is 13 residues long. The germline V gene encodes CDR1 MGHDK and CDR2 SYGVNS. The CDR3 reads CSSLGQSSYEQYF. CDR3 nucleotides: TGTTCCAGCCTTGGACAGTCCTCCTACGAGCAGTACTTC.

V gene TRBV29-1 combines with J gene TRBJ1-5; tentative D call: TRBD1 (5 bases). The CDR3 loop spans 12 amino acids. Germline CDR1 is SQVTM and CDR2 is ANQGSEA. Trimming left V 7 bases short and J 4 bases short, with 11 bases between. CDR3 coding DNA: TGCAGCGGGGGACGGACTAATCAGCCCCAGCATTTT. Amino acid sequence: CSGGRTNQPQHF.

There are a few counts of this clone. This CDR3 is also generated by other DNA sequences in the sample. The chain joins TRBV7-9 to TRBJ2-7, with D possibly TRBD1 on 6 matching bases. The ends were cut back, 5 bases at V and 3 bases at J, with 11 bases in the middle. The CDR3 totals 13 residues. Germline CDR1 SEHNR, CDR2 FQNEAQ (reference sequence). CDR3 in DNA: TGTGCCAGCAGCCGCGGACAGATCTACGAGCAGTACTTC. Protein sequence: CASSRGQIYEQYF.

The V and J genes are TRBV19 and TRBJ2-7; weak D call: TRBD2 (5 bases). The V and J ends lost 5 bases and 2 bases respectively, with 10 bases between them. In germline, CDR1 is LNHDA, CDR2 SQIVND (reference sequence). The CDR3 spans 13 residues. The CDR3 region is CASSWTGTYEQYF. For the CDR3, the DNA is TGTGCCAGTAGTTGGACGGGAACCTACGAGCAGTACTTC. The full variable domain, rest sourced from reference TRBV19 and TRBJ2-7, is DGGITQSPKYLFRKEGQNVTLSCEQNLNHDAMYWYRQDPGQGLRLIYYSQIVNDFQKGDIAEGYSVSREKKESFPLTVTSAQKNPTAFYLCASSWTGTYEQYFGPGTRLTVT.

This clone came up once. The chain recombines TRBV7-3 with TRBJ2-1; TRBD2 matches 9 bases. Trimming at V came to 5 bases and at J to 0 bases, leaving 2 bases not matched to a gene. The length of the CDR3 is 15 residues. Germline V gene lookup returns CDR1 SGHTA and CDR2 FQGTGA. CDR3 DNA: TGTGCCAGCAGCCCTAGCGGGACCTCCTACAATGAGCAGTTCTTC. It yields the protein CASSPSGTSYNEQFF. The variable domain in full, completed from reference TRBV7-3 and TRBJ2-1, reads GAGVSQTPSNKVTEKGKYVELRCDPISGHTALYWYRQSLGQGPEFLIYFQGTGAADDSGLPNDRFFAVRPEGSVSTLKIQRTERGDSAVYLCASSPSGTSYNEQFFGPGTRLTVL.